This T cell receptor (beta chain) was found in a study of OX40 agonist ivuxolimab in advanced cancers. Study overall: At roughly 80% male, the cohort had a mean age of 60 years, ranging from about 23 to 79. Broader study findings: By week 6 at 0.1 to 3.0 mg/kg, blood CD4+ and CD8+ T cells had expanded clonally.

CDR3 length: 13 residues. Germline-derived CDR1 and CDR2 are MNHEY and SVGAGI. The germline V and J ends were trimmed by 5 bases and 6 bases, with 10 bases remaining between them. Concerning this clone: Antigen unknown.

Measured with immunoSEQ multiplex PCR; TCRdb has only the in-frame clones, and not every one. Among around 61,000 clones listed, 92% were seen once. The material sequenced was CD4+ or CD8+ T cells sorted from blood, taken in a trial of the OX40 agonist ivuxolimab. The clonotype originates from an adult with an advanced solid tumor such as melanoma, head and neck, liver or kidney cancer. The V gene is TRBV6-5, the J gene TRBJ2-2, with D maybe TRBD2 (6 bases). DNA of the CDR3: TGTGCCAGCAGTGGGGAGGAGGCCGGGGAGCTGTTTTTT. This gives the protein CASSGEEAGELFF.